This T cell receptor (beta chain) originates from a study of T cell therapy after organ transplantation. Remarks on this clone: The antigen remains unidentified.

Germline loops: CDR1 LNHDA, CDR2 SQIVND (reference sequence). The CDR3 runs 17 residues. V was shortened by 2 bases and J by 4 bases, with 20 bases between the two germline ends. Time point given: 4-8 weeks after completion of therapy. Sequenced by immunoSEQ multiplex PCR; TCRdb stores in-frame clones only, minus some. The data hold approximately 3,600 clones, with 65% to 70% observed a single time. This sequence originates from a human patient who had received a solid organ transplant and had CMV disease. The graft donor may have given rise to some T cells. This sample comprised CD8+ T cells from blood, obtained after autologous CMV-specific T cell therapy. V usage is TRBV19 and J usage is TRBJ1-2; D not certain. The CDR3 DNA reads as TGTGCCAGTAGTATAAGTCCACACGCACCCCGAGCCTATGGCTACACCTTC. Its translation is CASSISPHAPRAYGYTF. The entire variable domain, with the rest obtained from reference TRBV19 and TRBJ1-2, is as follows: DGGITQSPKYLFRKEGQNVTLSCEQNLNHDAMYWYRQDPGQGLRLIYYSQIVNDFQKGDIAEGYSVSREKKESFPLTVTSAQKNPTAFYLCASSISPHAPRAYGYTFGSGTRLTVV.